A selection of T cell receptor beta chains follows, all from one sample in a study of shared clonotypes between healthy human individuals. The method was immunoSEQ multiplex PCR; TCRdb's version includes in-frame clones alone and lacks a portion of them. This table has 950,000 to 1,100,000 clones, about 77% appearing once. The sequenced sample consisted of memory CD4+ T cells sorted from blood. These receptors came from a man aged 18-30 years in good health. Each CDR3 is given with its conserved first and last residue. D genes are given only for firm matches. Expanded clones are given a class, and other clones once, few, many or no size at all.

CASSSERGSTDTQYF | TGCGCCAGCAGCTCCGAGCGGGGTAGCACAGATACGCAGTATTTT | TRBJ2-3 | TRBV5-1 | - | TRBD2
CASSPLPGRGRGGEQYF | TGTGCCAGTAGCCCATTACCCGGTCGGGGCCGGGGTGGCGAGCAGTACTTC | TRBJ2-7 | TRBV19 | - | -
CASSPYGGLSYEQYF | TGTGCCAGCAGTCCTTACGGGGGCTTATCCTACGAGCAGTACTTC | TRBJ2-7 | TRBV28 | once | -
CASSHRNTGELFF | TGTGCCAGCTCCCACAGGAACACCGGGGAGCTGTTTTTT | TRBJ2-2 | TRBV6-5 | - | -
CASSGQVYNEQFF | TGCGCCAGCAGTGGTCAAGTCTACAATGAGCAGTTCTTC | TRBJ2-1 | TRBV10-1 | once | -
CASSLGPVMNTEAFF | TGTGCCAGCAGCTTGGGGCCAGTGATGAACACTGAAGCTTTCTTT | TRBJ1-1 | TRBV7-2 | - | -
CASNSGRSTDTQYF | TGCGCCAGCAACAGCGGGAGAAGCACAGATACGCAGTATTTT | TRBJ2-3 | TRBV10-1 | many | TRBD2
CASSEAGLGLGDSPLHF | TGTGCCAGCAGTGAGGCGGGTCTGGGCCTGGGTGATTCACCCCTCCACTTT | TRBJ1-6 | TRBV25-1 | - | -
CASSPGATGELFF | TGTGCCAGCTCACCGGGCGCCACCGGGGAGCTGTTTTTT | TRBJ2-2 | TRBV18 | few | -
CASSPAGGDQPQHF | TGTGCCAGCTCACCGGCAGGGGGGGATCAGCCCCAGCATTTT | TRBJ1-5 | TRBV18 | - | TRBD1
CASSAYQGDGNTIYF | TGTGCCAGCAGTGCTTATCAGGGAGACGGAAACACCATATATTTT | TRBJ1-3 | TRBV25-1 | - | -
CASIWDRGGNTIYF | TGTGCCAGCATTTGGGACAGGGGGGGAAACACCATATATTTT | TRBJ1-3 | TRBV6-1 | - | TRBD1
CASSPITEETQYF | TGTGCCAGCAGCCCCATCACCGAAGAGACCCAGTACTTC | TRBJ2-5 | TRBV9 | few | -
CASSSPPAGGGYTF | TGTGCCAGCAGTTCCCCCCCTGCGGGCGGGGGCTACACCTTC | TRBJ1-2 | TRBV28 | - | -
CASSPRERGTQETQYF | TGCGCCAGCAGCCCCCGCGAGCGGGGGACGCAAGAGACCCAGTACTTC | TRBJ2-5 | TRBV5-1 | - | TRBD2
CASSLGGVMNPEQYF | TGTGCCAGCAGTTTGGGGGGGGTGATGAACCCAGAGCAGTACTTC | TRBJ2-7 | TRBV5-4 | few | TRBD2
CSSNPGLNTDTQYF | TGCAGCTCCAATCCGGGACTTAACACAGATACGCAGTATTTT | TRBJ2-3 | TRBV29-1 | - | -
CASSLTGTPRGDEKLFF | TGCGCCAGCAGCTTAACCGGGACCCCCCGCGGGGATGAAAAACTGTTTTTT | TRBJ1-4 | TRBV5-1 | - | -
CASRTGGADYEQYF | TGTGCCAGCAGGACAGGGGGTGCGGACTACGAGCAGTACTTC | TRBJ2-7 | TRBV6-1 | - | TRBD1
CASSLGQVKILYSNQPQHF | TGTGCCAGCAGTTTAGGACAGGTAAAAATTCTATATAGCAATCAGCCCCAGCATTTT | TRBJ1-5 | TRBV28 | many | TRBD1
CAWSRTGGLYEQYF | TGTGCCTGGAGTAGGACAGGGGGTCTCTACGAGCAGTACTTC | TRBJ2-7 | TRBV30 | - | TRBD1
CASSSTTVGYNEQFF | TGCGCCAGCAGCTCCACGACAGTAGGATACAATGAGCAGTTCTTC | TRBJ2-1 | TRBV5-1 | - | -
CASSVAQGAGYNEQFF | TGTGCCAGCAGCGTAGCGCAGGGGGCGGGTTACAATGAGCAGTTCTTC | TRBJ2-1 | TRBV9 | - | TRBD1
CATSRAGASEKLFF | TGTGCCACCAGCAGAGCGGGGGCAAGTGAAAAACTGTTTTTT | TRBJ1-4 | TRBV15 | - | -
CASSSRVAGNTIYF | TGTGCCAGCAGTTCCAGGGTGGCGGGAAACACCATATATTTT | TRBJ1-3 | TRBV6-1 | - | -
CASSPGGGSGYGYTF | TGTGCCAGCAGCCCAGGAGGGGGGTCTGGCTATGGCTACACCTTC | TRBJ1-2 | TRBV5-6 | - | -
CASSELASGDITDTQYF | TGTGCCAGCAGCGAGCTGGCTAGCGGGGACATCACAGATACGCAGTATTTT | TRBJ2-3 | TRBV9 | - | TRBD2